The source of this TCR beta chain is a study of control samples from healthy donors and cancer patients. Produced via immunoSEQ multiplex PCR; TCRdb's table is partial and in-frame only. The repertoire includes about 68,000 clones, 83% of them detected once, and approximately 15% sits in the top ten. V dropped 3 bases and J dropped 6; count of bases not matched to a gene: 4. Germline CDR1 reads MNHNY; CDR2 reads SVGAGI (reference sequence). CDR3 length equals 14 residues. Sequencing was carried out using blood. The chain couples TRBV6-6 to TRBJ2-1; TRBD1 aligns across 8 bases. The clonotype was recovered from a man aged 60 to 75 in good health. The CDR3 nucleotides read TGTGCCAGCAGTTATTCCGACAGGGGCAATGAGCAGTTCTTC. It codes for CASSYSDRGNEQFF.